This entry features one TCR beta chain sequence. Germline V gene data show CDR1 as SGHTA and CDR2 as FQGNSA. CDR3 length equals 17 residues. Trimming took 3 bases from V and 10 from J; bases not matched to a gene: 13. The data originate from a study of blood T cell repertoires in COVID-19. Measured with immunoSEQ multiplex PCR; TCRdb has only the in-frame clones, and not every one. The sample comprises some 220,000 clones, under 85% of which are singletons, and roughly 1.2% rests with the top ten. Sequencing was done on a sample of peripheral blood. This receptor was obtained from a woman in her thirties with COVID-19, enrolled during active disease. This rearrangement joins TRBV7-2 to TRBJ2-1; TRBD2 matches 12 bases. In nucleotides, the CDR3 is TGTGCCAGCAGCTTGACAGGGACGGGCCTAGCGGGGGGGGAGCAGTTCTTC. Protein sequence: CASSLTGTGLAGGEQFF.